This entry features one T cell receptor (beta chain) sequence. The target antigen is unknown. The sample comes from a study of regulatory T cells in long-lasting Graves disease. Building of the TCR beta libraries involved iRepertoire HTBI primers and Arm-PCR of CDR3 regions. TCRdb reanalysed the multiplex PCR reads using MiXCR and keeps one entry per CDR3 protein. This sample has fewer than 450,000 distinct CDR3 sequences, with around a quarter found just once. Study outcomes and limitations: Persistent Graves' patients showed a TCR diversity that was lower than that of newly diagnosed ones.

Time point specified: persistent/refractory GD, antithyroid drugs over 5 years with positive TRAb. PBMC RNA was the source of the TCR library. Sequencing used peripheral blood mononuclear cells (PBMCs), obtained when the disease was refractory, from a patient treated with antithyroid drugs. This receptor was obtained from a female donor with Graves disease.

The CDR3 is CSVARDKGSYEQYF. The CDR3, as DNA: TGCAGCGTGGCCCGGGACAAGGGCTCCTACGAGCAGTACTTC. The J gene is TRBJ2-7, the V gene TRBV20-1; perhaps TRBD1 as D (6 bases). CDR3 size: 14 residues. Germline V gives CDR1 DFQATT, CDR2 SNEGSKA (reference sequence).